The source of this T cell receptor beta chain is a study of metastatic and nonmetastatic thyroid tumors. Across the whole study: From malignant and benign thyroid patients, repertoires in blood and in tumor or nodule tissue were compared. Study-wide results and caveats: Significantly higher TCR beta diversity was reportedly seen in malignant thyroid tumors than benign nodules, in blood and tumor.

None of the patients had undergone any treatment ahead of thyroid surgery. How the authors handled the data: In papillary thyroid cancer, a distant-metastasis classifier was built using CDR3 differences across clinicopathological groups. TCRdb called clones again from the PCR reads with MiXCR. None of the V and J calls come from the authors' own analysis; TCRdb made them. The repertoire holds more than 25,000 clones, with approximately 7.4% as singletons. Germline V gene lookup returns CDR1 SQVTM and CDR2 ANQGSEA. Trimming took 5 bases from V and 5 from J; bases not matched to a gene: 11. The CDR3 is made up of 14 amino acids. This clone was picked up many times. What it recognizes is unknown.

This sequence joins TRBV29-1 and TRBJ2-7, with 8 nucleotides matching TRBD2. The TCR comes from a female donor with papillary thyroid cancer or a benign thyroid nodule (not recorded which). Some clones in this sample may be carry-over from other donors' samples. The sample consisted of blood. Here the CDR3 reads CSVRGGLDSDEQYF. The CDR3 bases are TGCAGCGTTAGGGGGGGACTAGACTCTGACGAGCAGTACTTC.